A selection of T cell receptor beta chains follows, all from one sample in a study of blood T cells in healthy people across ages. TCRdb re-called the 5' RACE reads with MiXCR, one entry per CDR3 protein. The table shows roughly 830,000 distinct CDR3 sequences, with approximately 67% occurring only once. The sample taken for sequencing was blood. The receptors stem from a man aged 25-45 years in good health. Each CDR3 is given with its conserved first and last residue. The order of the fields is D gene, clone size, V gene, J gene, CDR3 DNA, CDR3 protein. A D gene is named only where the DNA matches it firmly. Only part of the rows carry a size: once, few, many, or a class if the clone is expanded.

D: TRBD1; size: NA; V: TRBV5-1; J: TRBJ2-1; DNA: TGCGCCAGCAGCTTGGGGGACAGGGTCAATGAGCAGTTCTTC; CDR3: CASSLGDRVNEQFF
D: NA; size: few; V: TRBV11-2; J: TRBJ1-2; DNA: TGTGCCAGCAGCTCTCGACAGTACCTTAACTATGGCTACACCTTC; CDR3: CASSSRQYLNYGYTF
D: NA; size: NA; V: TRBV29-1; J: TRBJ2-1; DNA: TGCAGCGTTGTTCTGGAAAATGAGCAGTTCTTC; CDR3: CSVVLENEQFF
D: TRBD1; size: NA; V: TRBV7-2; J: TRBJ2-2; DNA: TGTGCCAGCAGCCCCCGGGACAGGGCGACCGGGGAGCTGTTTTTT; CDR3: CASSPRDRATGELFF
D: TRBD2; size: NA; V: TRBV4-3; J: TRBJ2-1; DNA: TGCGCCAGCAGCCAAGCTCTGGGGACTAGTGATGAGCAGTTCTTC; CDR3: CASSQALGTSDEQFF
D: NA; size: NA; V: TRBV7-3; J: TRBJ2-1; DNA: TGTGCCAGCAGTCGAAGGGCAGGGCTCCATGAGCAGTTCTTC; CDR3: CASSRRAGLHEQFF
D: NA; size: NA; V: TRBV12-3/TRBV12-4; J: TRBJ2-5; DNA: TGTGCCAGCAGGACTAGAGATTCGTGGGAGACCCAGTACTTC; CDR3: CASRTRDSWETQYF
D: TRBD2; size: NA; V: TRBV10-3; J: TRBJ2-7; DNA: TGTGCCATCAGTGAGTCGAGACTAGCGGGGCACCTTAGGGAGCAGTACTTC; CDR3: CAISESRLAGHLREQYF
D: NA; size: NA; V: TRBV15; J: TRBJ2-3; DNA: TGTGCCACCAGCAGGGAGGGACAGCGCACAGATACGCAGTATTTT; CDR3: CATSREGQRTDTQYF
D: NA; size: NA; V: TRBV9; J: TRBJ2-7; DNA: TGTGCCAGCAGCGGCGGCGGGGAGGACTACGAGCAGTACTTC; CDR3: CASSGGGEDYEQYF
D: NA; size: NA; V: TRBV24-1; J: TRBJ2-2; DNA: TGTGCCACCAGTGAACTTCCGGGACGGGGGGCTGGGACCGGGGAGCTGTTTTTT; CDR3: CATSELPGRGAGTGELFF
D: NA; size: NA; V: TRBV20-1; J: TRBJ1-2; DNA: TGCAGTGCTAGAGATATGGCAGGGGTGCGCTATGGCTACACCTTC; CDR3: CSARDMAGVRYGYTF
D: TRBD2; size: NA; V: TRBV11-3; J: TRBJ2-7; DNA: TGTGCCAGCAGCCAGGGACTAGCGGGGGCGAACGAGCAGTACTTC; CDR3: CASSQGLAGANEQYF
D: NA; size: NA; V: TRBV2; J: TRBJ2-4; DNA: TGTGCCAGCAGCGAAGAGGTTGGGGTCCAGGATAACATTCAGTACTTC; CDR3: CASSEEVGVQDNIQYF
D: NA; size: few; V: TRBV2; J: TRBJ1-2; DNA: TGTGCCAGCAGTGTTCTCTATGGCTACACCTTC; CDR3: CASSVLYGYTF
D: TRBD1; size: many; V: TRBV10-3; J: TRBJ1-2; DNA: TGTGCCATCAGTGTTACAGGGGGAGAACGGGGCTACACCTTC; CDR3: CAISVTGGERGYTF
D: NA; size: once; V: TRBV20-1; J: TRBJ2-1; DNA: TGCAGTGCCCGCGGATTTAGCGGAGGTCTTTACAATGAGCAGTTCTTC; CDR3: CSARGFSGGLYNEQFF
D: TRBD2; size: once; V: TRBV7-3; J: TRBJ2-3; DNA: TGTGCCAGCAGCTCCGCCGGGACTAGCGAAGATACGCAGTATTTT; CDR3: CASSSAGTSEDTQYF
D: NA; size: NA; V: TRBV5-1; J: TRBJ1-1; DNA: TGCGCCAGCAGCTTGGGGACAGTATCCCCTGAAGCTTTCTTT; CDR3: CASSLGTVSPEAFF
D: NA; size: NA; V: TRBV4-3; J: TRBJ1-1; DNA: TGCGCCAGCAGCGCTAACAGGAACACTGAAGCTTTCTTT; CDR3: CASSANRNTEAFF
D: TRBD1; size: NA; V: TRBV9; J: TRBJ2-7; DNA: TGTGCCAGCAGCCCAGGGACAGGGAGGCACGAGCAGTACTTC; CDR3: CASSPGTGRHEQYF
D: NA; size: once; V: TRBV20-1; J: TRBJ1-1; DNA: TGCAGTGCTAGATTCAGGGGTCGGGACACTGAAGCTTTCTTT; CDR3: CSARFRGRDTEAFF
D: NA; size: few; V: TRBV2; J: TRBJ2-1; DNA: TGTGCCAGCAGTGAGGTGGATGAGCAGTTCTTC; CDR3: CASSEVDEQFF
D: TRBD1; size: NA; V: TRBV7-8; J: TRBJ1-6; DNA: TGTGCCAGCAGCTTAATCGGACAGGGATCCTCCTATAATTCACCCCTCCACTTT; CDR3: CASSLIGQGSSYNSPLHF
D: TRBD1; size: few; V: TRBV9; J: TRBJ2-1; DNA: TGTGCCAGCAGCGATACCCTCCGTGGACAGGGCTACAATGAGCAGTTCTTC; CDR3: CASSDTLRGQGYNEQFF
D: NA; size: few; V: TRBV7-9; J: TRBJ1-1; DNA: TGTGCCAGCAGCTTAGGATGGCCTGAAGCTTTCTTT; CDR3: CASSLGWPEAFF
D: NA; size: NA; V: TRBV7-2; J: TRBJ1-2; DNA: TGTGCCTGCAGCTTAGGGGGTCTCCTAGGCCTCTATGGCTACACCTTC; CDR3: CACSLGGLLGLYGYTF
D: TRBD1; size: few; V: TRBV20-1; J: TRBJ2-7; DNA: TGCAGTGCTAGAGGCGGACAGGGGCCCTCGGTGGTACCCTACGAGCAGTACTTC; CDR3: CSARGGQGPSVVPYEQYF
D: NA; size: NA; V: TRBV7-2; J: TRBJ2-1; DNA: TGTGCCAGCAACCTCAAGAGGGACAATGAGCAGTTCTTC; CDR3: CASNLKRDNEQFF
D: TRBD2; size: NA; V: TRBV6-2/TRBV6-3; J: TRBJ2-6; DNA: TGTGCCTCCCTGGGGGGGACCTCTGGGGCCAACGTCCTGACTTTC; CDR3: CASLGGTSGANVLTF